The 29 T cell receptor beta chains below come from one sample, sequenced in a study of CD8+ T cells in alopecia areata. Stated treatment: oral pan-JAK inhibitor, 5-10 mg twice daily. cDNA reverse transcribed from extracted RNA served as the sequencing template. Using immunoSEQ multiplex PCR, the repertoire was profiled, and TCRdb retains in-frame clones only, with some absent. The sample yields some 170,000 clones, 53% seen once. Material: CD8+ T cells sorted from blood, obtained at week 24, from a patient treated with tofacitinib. The receptors stem from a human donor with alopecia areata.

V gene TRBV11-2 combines with J gene TRBJ2-4; a possible D gene is TRBD2 (5 bases). Germline values: CDR1 SGHAT, CDR2 FQNNGV. The CDR3 totals 17 residues. Deletions cut 3 bases from V and 5 bases from J, with 20 bases between. The CDR3 loop is CASSFSPERSRENIQYF. The CDR3 DNA reads as TGTGCCAGCAGCTTCAGTCCCGAGCGGTCAAGGGAAAACATTCAGTACTTC.

J is TRBJ2-1 and V is TRBV7-6; 7 bases align to TRBD1. This CDR3 comprises 13 residues. Germline V gene data show CDR1 as SGHVS and CDR2 as FNYEAQ. Losses at the gene ends were 5 bases for V and 10 bases for J; bases not matched to a gene: 8. The CDR3 DNA reads TGTGCCAGCAGCGCTCCCGGACAGGTCGAGCAGTTCTTC. Protein sequence: CASSAPGQVEQFF.

The chain links TRBV2 to TRBJ1-4; 8 bases fit TRBD1. J gave up 7 bases and V 0 bases, and 7 bases lay outside the gene matches. The CDR3 has 16 residues. CDR1 is SNHLY and CDR2 is FYNNEI in the germline V gene. CDR3: CASSEAAGTGGEKLFF. CDR3 in DNA: TGTGCCAGCAGTGAAGCTGCGGGGACAGGAGGTGAAAAACTGTTTTTT.

This clone has more than one count but fewer than ten. This chain joins TRBV27 and TRBJ2-2, with 10 bases matching TRBD1. Trimming cost V 0 bases and J 6 bases; bases outside gene matches: 10. There are 18 residues in the CDR3. CDR1 MNHEY and CDR2 SMNVEV come from the germline V gene (reference sequence). This CDR3 reads CASSLSGTGALSAGELFF. Here the CDR3 DNA reads TGTGCCAGCAGTTTATCCGGGACAGGGGCGCTTTCGGCCGGGGAGCTGTTTTTT.

The J gene is TRBJ1-1, the V gene TRBV29-1; 8 bases fit TRBD1. CDR1 is SQVTM and CDR2 is ANQGSEA in the germline V gene. The CDR3 has 12 residues. The J segment lost 6 bases and the V segment lost 4 bases, leaving 4 bases of the junction unmatched. CDR3 DNA sequence: TGCAGCGTTGTCGACAGGGGTCCTGAAGCTTTCTTT. It is translated as CSVVDRGPEAFF.

This clone was seen a few times. The genes are TRBV18 and TRBJ2-5; 7 bases are shared with TRBD2. The V segment lost 7 bases and the J segment 1 base; nucleotides outside the gene matches: 12. CDR3 size: 16 residues. The germline CDR1 and CDR2 sequences are KGHSH and LQKENI. In DNA, the CDR3 is TGTGCCAGCTTCATGCCCGGGACTAACCTCCAAGAGACCCAGTACTTC. It translates to CASFMPGTNLQETQYF.

This sequence joins TRBV5-1 and TRBJ2-7; 7 nucleotides agree with TRBD1. CDR1 and CDR2 (germline): SGHRS, YFSETQ. V trimming: 6 bases; J trimming: 7 bases; junction bases outside the gene matches: 7. CDR3 length: 12 amino acids. In DNA form, the CDR3 reads TGCGCCAGCACCTTCGCAGGGGGTGAGCAGTACTTC. Its translation: CASTFAGGEQYF.

The chain carries TRBV30 and TRBJ1-2; D might be TRBD1 (6 bases). CDR1 is GTSNPN, CDR2 SVGIG, per germline (reference sequence). The V and J ends lost 3 bases and 0 bases respectively, with 11 bases between them. The length of the CDR3 is 14 residues. In DNA form, the CDR3 reads TGTGCCTGGAGAAACAGGGATACTAACTATGGCTACACCTTC. It translates to CAWRNRDTNYGYTF.

The chain employs TRBV29-1 and TRBJ2-1, with 8 bases aligning to TRBD1. Germline V gives CDR1 SQVTM, CDR2 ANQGSEA. The CDR3 has 17 residues. With V trimmed by 0 bases and J by 5 bases, 12 bases remained unmatched. CDR3 protein: CSVEDQNSDRVNNEQFF. Here the CDR3 DNA reads TGCAGCGTTGAAGATCAAAACTCGGACAGGGTCAACAATGAGCAGTTCTTC.

This sequence joins TRBV7-3 and TRBJ2-1; 14 positions agree with TRBD2. CDR1 is SGHTA and CDR2 is FQGTGA in the germline V gene. The CDR3 spans 16 residues. The V and J ends lost 5 bases and 0 bases, in that order; junction bases with no gene match: 0. DNA for the CDR3: TGTGCCAGCAGCGGGACTAGCGGGAGCTCCTACAATGAGCAGTTCTTC. Its protein product is CASSGTSGSSYNEQFF.

This chain connects TRBV6-5 to TRBJ2-1; TRBD2 aligns across 11 bases. Unmatched junction bases numbered 3, after V lost 3 bases and J lost 8 bases. From germline, CDR1 is MNHEY and CDR2 SVGAGI. CDR3 length equals 14 residues. The CDR3 here is CASSYSGGGDEQFF. The DNA of the CDR3 is TGTGCCAGCAGTTATAGCGGGGGGGGTGATGAGCAGTTCTTC.

The rearrangement links TRBV30 to TRBJ2-7; perhaps D is TRBD1 or TRBD2 (5 bases each). Germline assignment: CDR1 GTSNPN and CDR2 SVGIG (reference sequence). Trimming shortened V by 2 bases and J by 2 bases, and 10 bases separated the two germline ends. The CDR3 length is 13 residues. CDR3 residues: CAWSSGLPYEQYF. In DNA, the CDR3 is TGTGCCTGGAGTTCGGGGCTTCCCTACGAGCAGTACTTC.

V gene TRBV2 combines with J gene TRBJ1-1; 9 bases agree with TRBD1. V gave up 3 bases and J gave up 4 bases; unmatched junction bases: 6. The CDR3 consists of 15 residues. Germline V gene sequence: CDR1 SNHLY, CDR2 FYNNEI. The CDR3: CASSDGTGPGTEAFF. The CDR3 region has the DNA TGTGCCAGCAGTGATGGGACAGGGCCGGGCACTGAAGCTTTCTTT.

This chain uses TRBV14 with TRBJ1-2; D is undetermined. Germline V lookup: CDR1 SGHDN, CDR2 FVKESK. CDR3 length: 16 amino acids. Trimming shortened V by 2 bases and J by 3 bases, and 16 bases separated the two germline ends. CDR3 DNA sequence: TGTGCCAGCAGCCAAAGCCGTATGGGCCGAGACTATGGCTACACCTTC. This sequence encodes CASSQSRMGRDYGYTF.

V is TRBV11-2 and J is TRBJ2-6; the match to TRBD2 covers 8 bases. Trimming removed 4 bases from V and 0 bases from J; junction bases left unmatched: 5. CDR3 length: 17 amino acids. Germline V gene sequence: CDR1 SGHAT, CDR2 FQNNGV. CDR3 nucleotides: TGTGCCAGCAGCTCGGAGCGGGGGAGCTCTGGGGCCAACGTCCTGACTTTC. Translation: CASSSERGSSGANVLTF.

This clone was seen a handful of times. V usage is TRBV27 and J usage is TRBJ1-2; weak D call: TRBD1 (5 bases). Trimming pared 5 bases from V and 8 bases from J, leaving 18 bases between. The CDR3 covers 14 residues. CDR1 and CDR2 (germline): MNHEY, SMNVEV (reference sequence). CDR3 loop: CASSAAGIGIGYTF. The CDR3 bases are TGTGCCAGCAGTGCCGCAGGGATTGGAATAGGCTACACCTTC.

This chain uses TRBV15 with TRBJ2-1; TRBD2 aligns across 9 bases. CDR1 and CDR2 (germline): LNHNV, YYDKDF (reference sequence). V lost 0 bases, J lost 5 bases, and 2 bases stayed unmatched. CDR3 size: 15 residues. The CDR3: CATSRERGGHNEQFF. CDR3 sequence (DNA): TGTGCCACCAGCAGAGAGCGGGGGGGACACAATGAGCAGTTCTTC.

The chain links TRBV25-1 to TRBJ2-7; 9 bases fit TRBD1. This CDR3 contains 14 residues. The V segment lost 2 bases and the J segment 2 bases; nucleotides outside the gene matches: 1. Germline CDR1 is MGHDK and CDR2 is SYGVNS. CDR3 in amino acids: CASSEGQGTYEQYF. CDR3 in DNA: TGTGCCAGCAGTGAAGGACAGGGGACCTACGAGCAGTACTTC.

This chain links TRBV2 with TRBJ2-1; D ambiguous. This CDR3 contains 14 residues. The germline V gene encodes CDR1 SNHLY and CDR2 FYNNEI. Trimming pared 10 bases from V and 7 bases from J, leaving 20 bases between. Written as DNA, the CDR3 is TGTGCCATTCTTAGTCCGGGTCCGGCGAATGAGCAGTTCTTC. It codes for CAILSPGPANEQFF.

The chain combines TRBV9 with TRBJ2-3; D is unresolved. Germline CDR1 is SGDLS and CDR2 is YYNGEE. The CDR3 consists of 15 residues. With 1 base removed from V and 0 bases from J, the gap between germline ends came to 9 bases. DNA of the CDR3: TGTGCCAGCAGCGTATCGCTCCTAAGCACAGATACGCAGTATTTT. Its translation: CASSVSLLSTDTQYF.

V is TRBV6-5 and J is TRBJ2-3; D perhaps matches TRBD2 (7 bases). This CDR3 has 15 residues. V was cut by 3 bases and J by 6 bases, with 16 bases left in between. Germline CDR1 reads MNHEY; CDR2 reads SVGAGI. CDR3 nucleotide sequence: TGTGCCAGCAGTTATAGACCGGGGGGCCGGGATACGCAGTATTTT. Protein: CASSYRPGGRDTQYF.

This chain links TRBV4-3 with TRBJ2-1, with 11 bases identical to TRBD2. Germline CDR1 LGHNA, CDR2 YSLEER. The CDR3 consists of 14 residues. Trimming took 6 bases from V and 5 from J; bases not matched to a gene: 3. CDR3: CASSPGLADNEQFF. The CDR3, as DNA: TGCGCCAGCAGTCCGGGACTAGCGGACAATGAGCAGTTCTTC.

V is TRBV27 and J is TRBJ2-7, with 7 bases aligning to TRBD1. CDR1 is MNHEY, CDR2 SMNVEV, per germline (reference sequence). CDR3 length: 14 amino acids. The V gene end was trimmed by 3 bases and the J gene end by 3 bases; junction bases not matched to a gene: 5. The CDR3 bases are TGTGCCAGCAGTTTCCAGGACAGGCTCTACGAGCAGTACTTC. Translating it yields CASSFQDRLYEQYF.

J is TRBJ1-5 and V is TRBV30, with TRBD1 matching over 9 bases. The CDR3 is 18 residues long. Germline loops: CDR1 GTSNPN, CDR2 SVGIG (reference sequence). Trimming at V came to 2 bases and at J to 0 bases, leaving 11 bases not matched to a gene. CDR3 nucleotide sequence: TGTGCCTGGAGTCATGGGGGGACAGGGTTTGTTAGCAATCAGCCCCAGCATTTT. Encoded protein: CAWSHGGTGFVSNQPQHF.

The chain couples TRBV5-6 to TRBJ2-7, with a tentative D call TRBD1 (6 bases). The CDR3 is made up of 13 amino acids. Trimming took off 5 bases at V and 4 bases at J, with 13 bases between the two ends. Germline lookup yields CDR1 SGHDT and CDR2 YYEEEE. Written as DNA, the CDR3 is TGTGCCAGCAGTTCCGGGACAACTTACGAGCAGTACTTC. As protein: CASSSGTTYEQYF.

The chain is built from TRBV11-2 and TRBJ2-1; D is unresolved. The CDR3 covers 15 residues. V was trimmed by 5 bases and J by 4 bases, leaving 15 bases between them. Germline loops: CDR1 SGHAT, CDR2 FQNNGV. The CDR3 DNA sequence: TGTGCCAGCAGCGTAGCCCATTCCGAGTACAATGAGCAGTTCTTC. Translation: CASSVAHSEYNEQFF.

The chain carries TRBV27 and TRBJ2-7; D uncertain. CDR1 is MNHEY and CDR2 is SMNVEV in the germline V gene (reference sequence). The CDR3 covers 14 residues. V was cut by 3 bases and J by 0 bases, with 9 bases left in between. Here the CDR3 reads CASSLVPSSYEQYF. The CDR3 coding sequence is TGTGCCAGCAGTTTGGTCCCTAGCTCCTACGAGCAGTACTTC.

The V gene is TRBV5-4, the J gene TRBJ2-1; 8 nucleotides agree with TRBD1. V trimming: 4 bases; J trimming: 8 bases; junction bases outside the gene matches: 8. This CDR3 region has 14 residues. The germline CDR1 and CDR2 sequences are SGHNT and YYREEE (reference sequence). The CDR3 sequence is CASSLGTGRDEQFF. CDR3 bases: TGTGCCAGCAGCCTTGGGACAGGACGCGATGAGCAGTTCTTC. Full variable domain (remainder filled in from reference TRBV5-4 and TRBJ2-1): ETGVTQSPTHLIKTRGQQVTLRCSSQSGHNTVSWYQQALGQGPQFIFQYYREEENGRGNFPPRFSGLQFPNYSSELNVNALELDDSALYLCASSLGTGRDEQFFGPGTRLTVL.

The chain uses TRBV15 and TRBJ1-1; no reliable D call. The CDR3 extends over 13 amino acids. The V gene's germline CDR1 is LNHNV and CDR2 YYDKDF (reference sequence). V was cut by 0 bases and J by 7 bases, with 9 bases left in between. The CDR3 sequence: CATSRDSGFEAFF. The CDR3 region has the DNA TGTGCCACCAGCAGAGATAGCGGTTTTGAAGCTTTCTTT.